Following are 15 T cell receptor beta chains from one sample sequenced in a study of T-cell memory formation after mild COVID-19. TCRdb re-called the 5' RACE reads through MiXCR, storing one row per CDR3 protein. The sample carries around 340,000 distinct CDR3 sequences, roughly 13% recorded once. Sequenced material: PBMCs or a T cell subset sorted from them (not recorded which). The source of these receptors is a man in his late teens or twenties who had mild COVID-19 (a few samples of this study predate the infection). Cell type and time point are not known.

A few counts support this clonotype. The gene calls are TRBV4-1 and TRBJ2-7; no definite D call. Germline CDR1 reads MGHRA; CDR2 reads YSYEKL. V was cut by 0 bases and J by 7 bases, with 10 bases left in between. The CDR3 consists of 13 residues. The CDR3 DNA reads TGCGCCAGCAGCCAAGAGAGTCAGGTGGAGCAGTACTTC. Encoded protein: CASSQESQVEQYF.

The sample holds a few counts of this clonotype. The chain has TRBV2 and TRBJ1-5; 7 nucleotides agree with TRBD1. Germline trimming cut 8 bases from V and 0 bases from J; bases unmatched to any gene: 4. This CDR3 contains 14 residues. Germline V gene lookup returns CDR1 SNHLY and CDR2 FYNNEI. The CDR3 loop reads CASSGQDSNQPQHF. The CDR3, as DNA: TGTGCCAGCTCTGGACAGGATAGCAATCAGCCCCAGCATTTT. Full variable domain (outside the CDR3, taken from reference TRBV2 and TRBJ1-5): EPEVTQTPSHQVTQMGQEVILRCVPISNHLYFYWYRQILGQKVEFLVSFYNNEISEKSEIFDDQFSVERPDGSNFTLKIRSTKLEDSAMYFCASSGQDSNQPQHFGDGTRLSIL.

The chain has TRBV20-1 and TRBJ2-5; 8 nucleotides match TRBD2. Germline-derived CDR1 and CDR2 are DFQATT and SNEGSKA (reference sequence). V was clipped by 7 bases and J by 8 bases; unmatched bases: 15. This CDR3 contains 14 residues. The DNA for the CDR3 is TGCAGTGTCCCCAGCGGGGGTGCGGATCGAACCCAGTACTTC. It specifies CSVPSGGADRTQYF.

A remark on this clonotype: One end of the junction varies from germline; a read error may be responsible. The chain carries TRBV5-6 and TRBJ1-5; D not certain. Germline loops: CDR1 SGHDT, CDR2 YYEEEE. The CDR3 has 14 amino acids. CDR3 sequence: CASSLSVSGQHQHF. Written as DNA, the CDR3 is TGTGCCAGCAGCTTGTCCGTATCGGGTCAGCACCAGCATTTT.

This clonotype was seen a few times. In nucleotides, the CDR3 is TGTGCCAGCAGCTCCCTTGGGGGGAATCAGCCCCAGCATTTT. It codes for CASSSLGGNQPQHF. The V gene is TRBV7-9, the J gene TRBJ1-5, with D perhaps matching TRBD1 (5 bases). V was shortened by 4 bases and J by 4 bases, with 11 bases between the two germline ends. This CDR3 is 14 amino acids long. Germline CDR1 is SEHNR and CDR2 is FQNEAQ (reference sequence).

The genes are TRBV7-9 and TRBJ1-5, with TRBD1 matching over 7 bases. CDR3 length equals 15 residues. J gave up 2 bases and V 4 bases, and 5 bases lay outside the gene matches. CDR1 SEHNR and CDR2 FQNEAQ come from the germline V gene (reference sequence). The CDR3 region has the DNA TGTGCCAGCAGCTCGACAGGGATTGGCAATCAGCCCCAGCATTTT. Its translation: CASSSTGIGNQPQHF. Full variable domain (remainder filled in from reference TRBV7-9 and TRBJ1-5): DTGVSQNPRHKITKRGQNVTFRCDPISEHNRLYWYRQTLGQGPEFLTYFQNEAQLEKSRLLSDRFSAERPKGSFSTLEIQRTEQGDSAMYLCASSSTGIGNQPQHFGDGTRLSIL.

This clonotype was counted a few times. V and J are TRBV6-5 and TRBJ2-2; possibly TRBD1 for D (7 bases). From germline, CDR1 is MNHEY and CDR2 SVGAGI. Trimming cost V 2 bases and J 4 bases, with 20 bases left between them. This CDR3 is built from 18 residues. The CDR3 DNA reads TGTGCCAGCAGTTACCAACTCCCAGGGGGGCACGGCACCGGGGAGCTGTTTTTT. Its protein is CASSYQLPGGHGTGELFF.

Many counts were recorded for this clonotype. V is TRBV18 and J is TRBJ2-1, with 7 positions matching TRBD1. J lost 2 bases, V lost 6 bases, and 7 bases had no gene match. This CDR3 contains 15 residues. Germline values: CDR1 KGHSH, CDR2 LQKENI. The chain's CDR3 is CASSHDRVPYNEQFF. CDR3 coding DNA: TGTGCCAGCTCGCATGACAGGGTTCCCTACAATGAGCAGTTCTTC.

The CDR3 region is CASSKVGDTDTQYF. The CDR3 region has the DNA TGCGCCAGCAGTAAAGTCGGGGACACAGATACGCAGTATTTT. The V gene is TRBV10-1, the J gene TRBJ2-3; D is perhaps TRBD2 (5 bases). The germline V gene encodes CDR1 WNHNN and CDR2 SYGVQD (reference sequence). V lost 5 bases and J 2 bases, leaving 11 bases between the germline ends. The CDR3 spans 14 residues.

This chain links TRBV5-1 with TRBJ1-1, with a possible D match to TRBD1 (5 bases). V lost 7 bases and J lost 1, with 14 bases in between. The germline CDR1 and CDR2 sequences are SGHRS and YFSETQ. The CDR3 is 14 residues long. Written as DNA, the CDR3 is TGCGCCAGCGGACATGAGACAGCGAACACTGAAGCTTTCTTT. Amino acid sequence: CASGHETANTEAFF.

J is TRBJ2-3 and V is TRBV28; 10 nucleotides agree with TRBD2. Germline V gene sequence: CDR1 MDHEN, CDR2 SYDVKM. CDR3 size: 19 residues. V was pared by 4 bases and J by 4 bases, with 17 bases of the junction left unmatched. The CDR3 sequence is CASSSPWGERGGLADTQYF. The CDR3 DNA reads TGTGCCAGCAGTTCCCCGTGGGGCGAGCGGGGGGGCCTCGCAGATACGCAGTATTTT.

This chain joins TRBV5-1 and TRBJ1-1; TRBD1 matches 9 bases. Germline lookup yields CDR1 SGHRS and CDR2 YFSETQ. The CDR3 totals 14 residues. V was pared by 3 bases and J by 5 bases, with 5 bases of the junction left unmatched. For the CDR3, the DNA is TGCGCCAGCAGCTCCGGGACAGGGAGAACTGAAGCTTTCTTT. Protein: CASSSGTGRTEAFF.

This clonotype came up a few times. The chain carries TRBV2 and TRBJ1-5, with 10 bases identical to TRBD1. The junction had 10 bases not matched to a gene; V was cut back by 6 bases and J by 5 bases. Germline V gene sequence: CDR1 SNHLY, CDR2 FYNNEI. CDR3 length equals 16 residues. CDR3 nucleotides: TGTGCCAGCAGGCCCGGACAGGGGGGAGGGTATCAGCCCCAGCATTTT. The encoded protein is CASRPGQGGGYQPQHF.

Points on this clonotype: It may be a read error: a sequence one base away is much more abundant. The chain employs TRBV7-9 and TRBJ2-1; 9 nucleotides align to TRBD2. Germline V gene lookup returns CDR1 SEHNR and CDR2 FQNEAQ (reference sequence). After removal of 5 bases from V and 4 bases from J, the junction contained 12 bases not matched to a gene. The CDR3 runs to 17 residues. The CDR3 reads CASSAHPRLAVYNEQFF. CDR3 sequence (DNA): TGTGCCAGCAGCGCACACCCTCGACTAGCGGTTTACAATGAGCAGTTCTTC.

This clonotype was observed a handful of times. The rearrangement uses TRBV7-9 and TRBJ2-7, with D possibly matching TRBD1 (6 bases). This CDR3 has 15 residues. V gave up 5 bases and J gave up 3 bases, with 17 bases separating them. From germline, CDR1 is SEHNR and CDR2 FQNEAQ (reference sequence). The CDR3 coding sequence is TGTGCCAGCAGCCCACGCGAGGGGGACCGCTACGAGCAGTACTTC. Translation: CASSPREGDRYEQYF. Using reference TRBV7-9 and TRBJ2-7 for the parts outside the CDR3, the full variable domain is DTGVSQNPRHKITKRGQNVTFRCDPISEHNRLYWYRQTLGQGPEFLTYFQNEAQLEKSRLLSDRFSAERPKGSFSTLEIQRTEQGDSAMYLCASSPREGDRYEQYFGPGTRLTVT.